This TCR beta chain was profiled in a study of identical twins. Study results and limitations: Conclusions were based on cross-sectional statistical analysis, without following the same donors. For zero-insertion analyses, partial confounding could come from invariant MAIT and iNKT cells. Compared with unrelated sharing, twin-shared out-of-frame alpha sequences had more low-probability sequences. The degree of excess twin sharing was weaker in beta out-of-frame sequences.

There are a few counts of this clonotype. Its target is not known. MiXCR, applied by TCRdb to the 5' RACE reads, yields one record per CDR3 protein. This sample carries 1.5 million to 2 million distinct CDR3 sequences, 25% to 35% of them seen once, and the ten largest clones take approximately 0.29%. What was sequenced was cord blood. The TCR comes from a newborn girl in good health.

CDR3 in amino acids: CASSRAKASSGSYEQYF. DNA of the CDR3: TGTGCCAGCAGCCGGGCGAAAGCGTCTAGCGGCTCCTACGAGCAGTACTTC. The rearrangement uses TRBV4-2 and TRBJ2-7; 7 nucleotides match TRBD2. The CDR3 sequence is 17 residues long. From germline, CDR1 is LGHNA and CDR2 YNFKEQ. V was pared by 4 bases and J by 0 bases, with 12 bases of the junction left unmatched.